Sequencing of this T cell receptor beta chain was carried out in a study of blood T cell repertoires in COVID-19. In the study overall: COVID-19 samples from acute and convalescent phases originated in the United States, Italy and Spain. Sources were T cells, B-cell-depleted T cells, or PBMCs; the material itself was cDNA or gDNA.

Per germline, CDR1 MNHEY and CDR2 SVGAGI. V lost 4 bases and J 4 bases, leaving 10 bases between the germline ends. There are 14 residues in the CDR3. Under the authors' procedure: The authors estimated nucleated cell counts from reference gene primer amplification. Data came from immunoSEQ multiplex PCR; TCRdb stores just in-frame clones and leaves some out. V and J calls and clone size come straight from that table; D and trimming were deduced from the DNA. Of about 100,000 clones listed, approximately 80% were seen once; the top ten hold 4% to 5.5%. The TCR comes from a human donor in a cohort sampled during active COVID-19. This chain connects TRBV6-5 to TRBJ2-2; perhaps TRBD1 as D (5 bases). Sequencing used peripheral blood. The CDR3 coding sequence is TGTGCCAGCAGTTCACAGGATTTCACCGGGGAGCTGTTTTTT. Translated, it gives CASSSQDFTGELFF.